This T cell receptor (beta chain) was sequenced in a study of shared clonotypes between healthy human individuals. Looking at the study overall: Per donor, CD8 memory used one plate, CD8 naive used two, CD4 memory used three and CD4 naive used three.

Some clones are missing from TCRdb's copy, which holds only in-frame ones; the method was immunoSEQ multiplex PCR. The data show a few million clones, roughly 95% seen once. The V gene's germline CDR1 is ENHRY and CDR2 SYGVKD. Trimming left V 7 bases short and J 5 bases short, with 24 bases between. CDR3 length equals 16 residues. Positively selected for CCR7, the CD45RO-negative cells used as naive CD8 cells excluded terminally differentiated effector memory CD45RA+ cells. Donors were healthy HIV-negative adults without recently reported acute infections or vaccinations. The receptor's source is a man aged 18 to 30 in good health. Some clones in this sample may be carry-over from other donors' samples. The chain carries TRBV10-3 and TRBJ2-7, with D perhaps TRBD1 or TRBD2 (5 bases each). Sequencing was performed on naive CD8+ T cells from PBMCs. CDR3 nucleotides: TGTGCCATCACCCGAAATGGGCGTGAGGGGAAGAACGAGCAGTACTTC. This sequence encodes CAITRNGREGKNEQYF.